The next 19 T cell receptor beta chains were all read from a single sample in a study of OX40 agonist ivuxolimab in advanced cancers. The method was immunoSEQ multiplex PCR; TCRdb's version includes in-frame clones alone and lacks a portion of them. The sample shows fewer than 85,000 clones, roughly 87% of them seen only once. The sequenced sample was CD4+ or CD8+ T cells sorted from blood, obtained in a trial of the OX40 agonist ivuxolimab. These receptors all stem from an adult with an advanced solid tumor such as melanoma, head and neck, liver or kidney cancer.

The V gene is TRBV7-6, the J gene TRBJ1-5; TRBD1 might be the D (6 bases). V dropped 4 bases and J dropped 7 bases, with 11 bases sitting between them. Germline V gives CDR1 SGHVS, CDR2 FNYEAQ. This CDR3 spans 13 amino acids. The CDR3: CASSSAGEQPQHF. CDR3 DNA: TGTGCCAGCAGCTCCGCAGGGGAGCAGCCCCAGCATTTT.

This rearrangement joins TRBV6-5 to TRBJ2-7, with D perhaps TRBD1 (6 bases). Germline V lookup: CDR1 MNHEY, CDR2 SVGAGI. V lost 6 bases to trimming and J lost 3 bases, with 15 bases between them. CDR3 length equals 14 residues. DNA for the CDR3: TGTGCCAGCAGACCGGACAGATTCTTCTACGAGCAGTACTTC. Amino acid sequence: CASRPDRFFYEQYF.

V gene TRBV2 combines with J gene TRBJ1-1; TRBD1 might be the D (6 bases). Germline V gene lookup returns CDR1 SNHLY and CDR2 FYNNEI. CDR3 length: 13 amino acids. The V gene lost 5 bases and the J gene lost 7 bases, with 14 bases spanning the gap. The CDR3: CASSRDTRGEAFF. Here the CDR3 DNA reads TGTGCCAGCAGTCGGGACACCCGGGGTGAAGCTTTCTTT. Together with reference TRBV2 and TRBJ1-1, the CDR3 gives the full variable domain: EPEVTQTPSHQVTQMGQEVILRCVPISNHLYFYWYRQILGQKVEFLVSFYNNEISEKSEIFDDQFSVERPDGSNFTLKIRSTKLEDSAMYFCASSRDTRGEAFFGQGTRLTVV.

V is TRBV6-6 and J is TRBJ2-7, with 7 bases that match TRBD2. V was pared by 6 bases and J by 2 bases, with 1 base of the junction left unmatched. CDR3 length: 12 residues. Germline lookup yields CDR1 MNHNY and CDR2 SVGAGI (reference sequence). CDR3 sequence: CASRGTTYEQYF. In DNA, the CDR3 is TGTGCCAGCAGGGGGACTACCTACGAGCAGTACTTC.

This rearrangement joins TRBV30 to TRBJ1-1, with 10 bases that match TRBD1. Germline trimming cut 4 bases from V and 11 bases from J; bases unmatched to any gene: 13. The CDR3 consists of 14 residues. Germline V gene lookup returns CDR1 GTSNPN and CDR2 SVGIG (reference sequence). The DNA for the CDR3 is TGTGCCTGGATTCATGCATGGGACAGGGGATTCGCTTTCTTT. As protein: CAWIHAWDRGFAFF.

This clone was seen a single time. The chain carries TRBV11-2 and TRBJ2-2, with 9 bases lining up with TRBD2. This CDR3 is 16 amino acids long. V lost 2 bases and J lost 5; bases outside the gene matches: 6. CDR1 SGHAT and CDR2 FQNNGV come from the germline V gene. The CDR3 DNA follows: TGTGCCAGCAGCTTACGGCGGGAGGGAAGGACCGGGGAGCTGTTTTTT. This sequence encodes CASSLRREGRTGELFF.

The rearrangement joins TRBV6-5 to TRBJ2-7; 10 nucleotides agree with TRBD2. Germline loops: CDR1 MNHEY, CDR2 SVGAGI. J gave up 2 bases and V 5 bases, and 6 bases lay outside the gene matches. The CDR3 is 15 residues long. The CDR3 protein is CASSRTSGDTYEQYF. CDR3 DNA sequence: TGTGCCAGCAGTCGGACTAGCGGTGATACCTACGAGCAGTACTTC.

The chain recombines TRBV9 with TRBJ2-7; 12 bases are shared with TRBD2. The CDR3 runs 14 residues. V lost 3 bases and J lost 5; bases outside the gene matches: 3. In germline, CDR1 is SGDLS, CDR2 YYNGEE. The DNA of the CDR3 is TGTGCCAGCAGCGCTAGCGGGAGGGCCGACGAGCAGTACTTC. It is translated as CASSASGRADEQYF.

The rearrangement links TRBV6-5 to TRBJ2-2; D unclear. V dropped 7 bases and J dropped 2 bases, with 11 bases sitting between them. CDR1 and CDR2 from the germline V gene are MNHEY and SVGAGI. The CDR3 totals 14 residues. CDR3 in DNA: TGTGCCAGCACCTATCAATTCAACACCGGGGAGCTGTTTTTT. Protein: CASTYQFNTGELFF.

The rearrangement joins TRBV6-5 to TRBJ2-5, with D possibly being TRBD1 or TRBD2 (6 bases each). V lost 7 bases and J 2 bases, leaving 14 bases between the germline ends. The CDR3 is 14 residues long. Germline CDR1 and CDR2: MNHEY and SVGAGI. In DNA form, the CDR3 reads TGTGCCAGCACCCCTTCGGGGGCACAAGAGACCCAGTACTTC. This codes for CASTPSGAQETQYF.

V is TRBV29-1 and J is TRBJ2-2; no definite D call. Germline V gene data show CDR1 as SQVTM and CDR2 as ANQGSEA. V was clipped by 7 bases and J by 1 base, with 4 bases between them. The CDR3 is 11 residues long. The CDR3 DNA follows: TGCAGCGCACAGAACACCGGGGAGCTGTTTTTT. Translated, it gives CSAQNTGELFF.

The chain is built from TRBV5-6 and TRBJ2-4, with TRBD2 as a possible D gene (6 bases). The germline V gene has CDR1 SGHDT and CDR2 YYEEEE. V was clipped by 0 bases and J by 7 bases, with 8 bases between them. The CDR3 covers 13 residues. CDR3 loop: CASSLAGVNIQYF. CDR3 in DNA: TGTGCCAGCAGCTTGGCGGGGGTCAACATTCAGTACTTC.

The chain employs TRBV11-3 and TRBJ2-5; D ambiguous. The germline CDR1 and CDR2 sequences are SGHNT and YENEEA. Between the trimmed V and J ends, which lost 7 bases and 5 bases, there was a span of 17 bases. The CDR3 totals 14 residues. The CDR3 sequence: CASTLLTGSETQYF. The CDR3 nucleotides read TGTGCCAGCACCCTCCTAACGGGTTCGGAGACCCAGTACTTC.

V usage is TRBV2 and J usage is TRBJ1-2; 9 nucleotides match TRBD1. V dropped 6 bases and J dropped 8; count of bases not matched to a gene: 7. From germline, CDR1 is SNHLY and CDR2 FYNNEI. The CDR3 is 13 residues long. The CDR3 nucleotides read TGTGCCAGCAGAGGGACAGGGTTTGAAGGCTACACCTTC. Amino acid sequence: CASRGTGFEGYTF.

The chain has TRBV7-9 and TRBJ1-2, with D uncertain. The ends were cut back, 3 bases at V and 6 bases at J, with 8 bases in the middle. The CDR3 loop spans 12 amino acids. Germline V CDR1 and CDR2: SEHNR, FQNEAQ (reference sequence). This CDR3 is CASSLDLDGYTF. DNA for the CDR3: TGTGCCAGCAGCTTGGATCTGGATGGCTACACCTTC.

The sample holds a few counts of this clone. The J gene is TRBJ1-5, the V gene TRBV18; 7 bases align to TRBD1. CDR3 length equals 15 residues. Germline V gives CDR1 KGHSH, CDR2 LQKENI. Trimming at V came to 8 bases and at J to 4 bases, leaving 11 bases not matched to a gene. The chain's CDR3 is CASSNTGALNQPQHF. The CDR3 DNA is TGTGCCAGCAGTAATACAGGGGCCCTGAATCAGCCCCAGCATTTT.

The genes are TRBV30 and TRBJ1-3, with D uncertain. This CDR3 comprises 15 residues. Germline assignment: CDR1 GTSNPN and CDR2 SVGIG (reference sequence). Trimming removed 2 bases at V and 4 bases at J, with 15 bases between. CDR3 residues: CAWSKADPKGNTIYF. The CDR3 DNA is TGTGCCTGGAGTAAGGCAGACCCAAAAGGAAACACCATATATTTT.

The rearrangement joins TRBV2 to TRBJ2-1; TRBD1 aligns across 10 bases. The CDR3 covers 15 residues. Trimming took 7 bases from V and 0 from J; bases not matched to a gene: 3. CDR1 is SNHLY, CDR2 FYNNEI, per germline. The chain's CDR3 is CASKRDRGSYNEQFF. The CDR3 bases are TGTGCCAGCAAAAGGGACAGGGGCTCCTACAATGAGCAGTTCTTC.

The gene calls are TRBV9 and TRBJ1-2; the D is unclear. V was trimmed by 4 bases and J by 7 bases, leaving 20 bases between them. Germline assignment: CDR1 SGDLS and CDR2 YYNGEE. The CDR3 contains 15 residues. CDR3 loop: CASSPQVYTGIGYTF. CDR3 bases: TGTGCCAGCAGCCCGCAGGTTTATACTGGCATTGGCTACACCTTC.